The rows below give T cell receptor beta chains drawn from one sample of a study of blood T cell repertoires in COVID-19. The assay was immunoSEQ multiplex PCR, and TCRdb's table has in-frame clones only and misses some. The repertoire has roughly 68,000 clones, around 80% of them found once; the top ten carry around a tenth. Sequenced: peripheral blood. Receptors originate from a human donor in a cohort sampled during active COVID-19. CDR3s include the opening cysteine and the closing phenylalanine or tryptophan. D genes are given only for firm matches.

j_gene,len,d_gene,v_gene,CDR3aa,CDR3nt
TRBJ2-7,15,TRBD2,TRBV30,CAWSPLAGDTYEQYF,TGTGCCTGGAGCCCTCTAGCGGGGGATACCTACGAGCAGTACTTC
TRBJ1-2,14,TRBD1,TRBV25-1,CATRRTGENYGYTF,TGTGCCACCAGACGGACAGGGGAAAACTATGGCTACACCTTC
TRBJ2-5,15,TRBD2,TRBV5-1,CASSRTSGVKETQYF,TGCGCCAGCAGCCGGACTAGCGGGGTTAAAGAGACCCAGTACTTC
TRBJ2-1,15,-,TRBV7-2,CASSFAKSSYNEQFF,TGTGCCAGCAGCTTTGCAAAGAGCTCCTACAATGAGCAGTTCTTC
TRBJ2-2,14,-,TRBV2,CASRRETNTGELFF,TGTGCCAGCAGGAGGGAGACGAACACCGGGGAGCTGTTTTTT
TRBJ2-7,15,-,TRBV11-2,CASSLYLDSSYEQYF,TGTGCCAGCAGCTTGTATCTCGACAGTTCCTACGAGCAGTACTTC
TRBJ2-7,16,TRBD2,TRBV2,CASSELASGRYYEQYF,TGTGCCAGCAGTGAATTGGCTAGCGGGAGGTACTACGAGCAGTACTTC
TRBJ2-3,12,-,TRBV5-1,CASSTGTDTQYF,TGCGCCAGCAGCACGGGGACAGATACGCAGTATTTT
TRBJ2-3,12,-,TRBV24-1,CASRGFTDTQYF,TGTGCCTCCCGAGGCTTCACAGATACGCAGTATTTT
TRBJ1-4,14,-,TRBV28,CASSEDYANEKLFF,TGTGCCAGCAGTGAAGACTATGCTAATGAAAAACTGTTTTTT
TRBJ2-1,15,TRBD2,TRBV7-2,CASSSGTRGPNEQFF,TGTGCCAGCAGCTCGGGGACTAGGGGTCCCAATGAGCAGTTCTTC
TRBJ2-1,18,-,TRBV3-1/TRBV3-2,CASSPPGTPSPYLNEQFF,TGTGCCAGCAGCCCCCCCGGGACACCATCACCTTATTTGAATGAGCAGTTCTTC
TRBJ1-4,17,TRBD1,TRBV28,CASSRTGLSEKSEKLFF,TGTGCCAGCTCCCGGACAGGGTTGAGTGAAAAAAGTGAAAAACTGTTTTTT
TRBJ2-1,14,TRBD2,TRBV27,CASSPGLAHNEQFF,TGTGCCAGCAGTCCAGGACTAGCGCACAATGAGCAGTTCTTC
TRBJ2-3,16,TRBD2,TRBV4-2,CASSQSGTSGSDTQYF,TGTGCCAGCAGCCAATCCGGGACTAGCGGTTCAGATACGCAGTATTTT
TRBJ2-2,16,TRBD2,TRBV28,CASSFAGGVGTGELFF,TGTGCCAGCAGTTTCGCGGGGGGCGTAGGCACCGGGGAGCTGTTTTTT
TRBJ1-4,17,-,TRBV9,CASSPGEGVALNEKLFF,TGTGCCAGCAGCCCAGGGGAAGGGGTCGCCCTGAATGAAAAACTGTTTTTT
TRBJ2-7,13,-,TRBV12-3/TRBV12-4,CASRMGSSYEQYF,TGTGCCAGCAGGATGGGGAGCTCCTACGAGCAGTACTTC
TRBJ2-1,17,TRBD2,TRBV7-2,CASSFRLAGARHNEQFF,TGTGCCAGCAGCTTCCGACTAGCGGGAGCCCGCCACAATGAGCAGTTCTTC
TRBJ2-7,14,-,TRBV6-5,CASSYTDNRYEQYF,TGTGCCAGCAGCTACACCGACAACCGTTACGAGCAGTACTTC